This T cell receptor beta chain was sequenced for a study of blood T cell repertoires in COVID-19. Sequencing was performed with immunoSEQ multiplex PCR; in TCRdb, only in-frame clones are kept and a portion is missing. This table has fewer than 85,000 clones, roughly 89% appearing once. Per germline, CDR1 MGHRA and CDR2 YSYEKL. This CDR3 comprises 16 residues. The J segment lost 5 bases and the V segment lost 2 bases, leaving 9 bases of the junction unmatched. V is TRBV4-1 and J is TRBJ1-5; 7 bases are shared with TRBD1. The specimen was peripheral blood. The clonotype was recovered from a human donor in a cohort sampled during active COVID-19. The CDR3 sequence is CASSQQVDRADQPQHF. The CDR3 nucleotides read TGCGCCAGCAGCCAACAAGTTGACAGGGCGGATCAGCCCCAGCATTTT.